This T cell receptor (beta chain) was sequenced in a study of T cell repertoires in cytomegalovirus infection. Study overall: Indications of both CMV infection and matching HLA type were provided by public TCR beta signatures. Overall study findings and caveats: CMV-specific TCR beta clonotypes restricted by HLA-C were the ones dominating the ex vivo response.

This clonotype has more than one count but fewer than ten. Antigen specificity is unknown. Germline CDR1 reads SGHVS; CDR2 reads FQNEAQ. The ends were cut back, 2 bases at V and 0 bases at J, with 4 bases in the middle. This CDR3 comprises 14 residues. Via MiXCR, TCRdb re-called the reads, giving one row per CDR3 protein. The sample lists 250,000 to 300,000 distinct CDR3 sequences; about a quarter were seen once. The receptor was derived from a human donor in good health (CMV status not recorded). Some clones in this sample may be carry-over from other donors' samples. The V gene is TRBV7-8, the J gene TRBJ1-4; D remains ambiguous. Material for sequencing was PBMCs. This CDR3 is CASSLRPTNEKLFF. The CDR3 DNA reads TGTGCCAGCAGCTTACGACCAACTAATGAAAAACTGTTTTTT.